Each of the 24 T cell receptor beta chains below was sequenced from the same sample in a study of cytomegalovirus exposure and HLA in healthy donors (TCRdb year 2017). Library preparation used the immunoSEQ multiplex PCR assay. For the multiplex PCR, a mixture combining 60 forward primers for TCR Vbeta segments and 13 reverse primers for TCR Jbeta segments was used. The immuneACCESS repertoire file appears here via TCRdb, limited to in-frame rearrangements. These files lack a portion of the clones; in checked studies, under half of the deficit traces to unresolved V genes, and the cause of the others is not known. This sample is represented by fewer than 250,000 clones; more than 75% of them were singletons. In total, the top ten clones hold approximately 1.5% of the sample. Sequenced material: PBMCs. The receptors shown here come from a woman between 18 and 29 years old in good health and CMV-seronegative.

Turning to this clone: Other DNA sequences in this specimen translate into the identical CDR3. This chain links TRBV2 with TRBJ2-7, with 7 bases identical to TRBD1. This CDR3 contains 15 residues. The germline V gene has CDR1 SNHLY and CDR2 FYNNEI. V lost 5 bases and J lost 5; bases outside the gene matches: 12. DNA of the CDR3: TGTGCCAGCAGTAAGGACAGGCCGGAACTAAACGAGCAGTACTTC. This codes for CASSKDRPELNEQYF.

The V call is TRBV11-3, the J call TRBJ2-7; 7 nucleotides line up with TRBD2. This CDR3 is 14 amino acids long. V lost 6 bases, J lost 2 bases, and 7 bases stayed unmatched. Germline V gene lookup returns CDR1 SGHNT and CDR2 YENEEA. This CDR3 reads CASRGLAGAYEQYF. In DNA form, the CDR3 reads TGTGCCAGCAGGGGTTTGGCGGGAGCCTACGAGCAGTACTTC. Variable domain in full (rest from reference TRBV11-3 and TRBJ2-7): EAGVVQSPRYKIIEKKQPVAFWCNPISGHNTLYWYLQNLGQGPELLIRYENEEAVDDSQLPKDRFSAERLKGVDSTLKIQPAELGDSAVYLCASRGLAGAYEQYFGPGTRLTVT.

The V gene is TRBV23-1, the J gene TRBJ2-7; 7 bases fit TRBD1. TRBV23-1 is flagged as an ORF with uncertain function. Germline trimming cut 4 bases from V and 3 bases from J; bases unmatched to any gene: 15. This CDR3 region has 17 residues. CDR3 sequence reads: CASSRGQGDDTLYEQYF. The CDR3 DNA reads as TGCGCCAGCAGTCGGGGCCAGGGGGACGATACTCTCTACGAGCAGTACTTC.

The chain carries TRBV5-4 and TRBJ1-1; a possible D gene is TRBD1 (5 bases). Germline V gene sequence: CDR1 SGHNT, CDR2 YYREEE (reference sequence). Trimming shortened V by 0 bases and J by 10 bases, and 16 bases separated the two germline ends. CDR3 length equals 14 residues. CDR3 coding DNA: TGTGCCAGCAGCTTGGTGGACAACCCACTGTCAGCTTTCTTT. It specifies CASSLVDNPLSAFF.

This chain uses TRBV7-6 with TRBJ1-1, with 8 positions matching TRBD1. This CDR3 has 15 residues. Trimming removed 2 bases from V and 1 base from J; junction bases left unmatched: 3. The germline CDR1 and CDR2 sequences are SGHVS and FNYEAQ. The CDR3 reads CASSLSGTGNTEAFF. The DNA of the CDR3 is TGTGCCAGCAGCTTATCCGGGACAGGGAACACTGAAGCTTTCTTT.

The V and J genes are TRBV5-1 and TRBJ2-2, with 10 nucleotides matching TRBD1. The junction had 3 bases not matched to a gene; V was cut back by 4 bases and J by 3 bases. This CDR3 is 15 amino acids long. Germline lookup yields CDR1 SGHRS and CDR2 YFSETQ. The CDR3, as DNA: TGCGCCAGCAGCGCCGGGACAGGGGACACCGGGGAGCTGTTTTTT. Translation: CASSAGTGDTGELFF. The full variable domain, its missing parts supplied by reference TRBV5-1 and TRBJ2-2, is KAGVTQTPRYLIKTRGQQVTLSCSPISGHRSVSWYQQTPGQGLQFLFEYFSETQRNKGNFPGRFSGRQFSNSRSEMNVSTLELGDSALYLCASSAGTGDTGELFFGEGSRLTVL.

This chain connects TRBV9 to TRBJ1-1; no reliable D call. CDR3 length: 13 residues. Trimming shortened V by 3 bases and J by 3 bases, and 9 bases separated the two germline ends. CDR1 and CDR2 (germline): SGDLS, YYNGEE. CDR3 bases: TGTGCCAGCAGCGCCGGCGGGTACACTGAAGCTTTCTTT. This encodes CASSAGGYTEAFF.

The V call is TRBV5-1, the J call TRBJ2-1, with 14 bases aligning to TRBD2. The CDR3 spans 18 residues. The ends lost 6 bases at V and 10 bases at J; junction bases unmatched: 18. Germline CDR1 reads SGHRS; CDR2 reads YFSETQ. This CDR3 reads CASNSGTSGRAHLGEQFF. The CDR3 DNA follows: TGCGCCAGCAACTCCGGGACTAGCGGGAGAGCGCATCTGGGCGAGCAGTTCTTC.

This clone was recorded only once. The V and J genes are TRBV6-1 and TRBJ1-1; D unclear. Trimming removed 2 bases from V and 0 bases from J, with 7 bases in between. Germline CDR1 reads MNHNS; CDR2 reads SASEGT. The CDR3 runs to 14 residues. DNA for the CDR3: TGTGCCAGCAGTGAACGAACAGTGAACACTGAAGCTTTCTTT. As protein: CASSERTVNTEAFF.

Remarks on this clone: Germline and junction disagree at one end, which may indicate a read error. The chain links TRBV7-9 to TRBJ1-1, with no clear D. The CDR3 consists of 19 residues. Germline assignment: CDR1 SEHNR and CDR2 FQNEAQ (reference sequence). The CDR3 region is CSSSFGPGLGRKLNTEAFF. CDR3 DNA sequence: TGTTCCAGCAGCTTCGGACCGGGCCTTGGGAGGAAACTGAACACTGAAGCTTTCTTT.

This chain connects TRBV6-1 to TRBJ1-5; 10 nucleotides line up with TRBD1. V shed 6 bases and J 1 base; nucleotides not matched to a gene: 3. Germline V gene lookup returns CDR1 MNHNS and CDR2 SASEGT. This CDR3 is 15 amino acids long. CDR3 protein: CASRRQGASNQPQHF. The DNA for the CDR3 is TGTGCCAGCAGGAGACAGGGGGCGAGCAATCAGCCCCAGCATTTT.

This chain connects TRBV27 to TRBJ2-7; 9 bases map to TRBD2. The germline V gene encodes CDR1 MNHEY and CDR2 SMNVEV (reference sequence). This CDR3 has 14 residues. J lost 8 bases, V lost 5 bases, and 10 bases had no gene match. The CDR3 loop is CASSLATSGDKQYF. In nucleotides, the CDR3 is TGTGCCAGCAGTCTAGCGACTAGCGGAGACAAGCAGTACTTC.

The chain links TRBV19 to TRBJ1-1; D gene ambiguous. This CDR3 is 12 amino acids long. Germline V gene sequence: CDR1 LNHDA, CDR2 SQIVND (reference sequence). V lost 7 bases to trimming and J lost 8 bases, with 14 bases between them. CDR3 protein: CASKTSGREAFF. DNA for the CDR3: TGTGCCAGTAAGACAAGCGGACGAGAAGCTTTCTTT.

The chain joins TRBV6-1 to TRBJ2-2, with D possibly being TRBD1 (6 bases). Between the trimmed V and J ends, which lost 10 bases and 3 bases, there was a span of 15 bases. This CDR3 spans 14 amino acids. Germline assignment: CDR1 MNHNS and CDR2 SASEGT. In nucleotides, the CDR3 is TGTGCCATCACTCCGGGACAACACACCGGGGAGCTGTTTTTT. Amino acids: CAITPGQHTGELFF.

In its sample, this clone was seen once. The V and J genes are TRBV6-4 and TRBJ2-1; TRBD1 aligns across 10 bases. CDR3 size: 15 residues. Unmatched junction bases numbered 1, after V lost 5 bases and J lost 0 bases. Germline loops: CDR1 MRHNA, CDR2 SNTAGT. CDR3 in amino acids: CASSWTGGSYNEQFF. CDR3 sequence (DNA): TGTGCCAGCAGTTGGACAGGGGGCTCCTACAATGAGCAGTTCTTC.

The chain links TRBV2 to TRBJ2-1; 7 nucleotides match TRBD2. This CDR3 region has 12 residues. V shed 8 bases and J 8 bases; nucleotides not matched to a gene: 6. Per the germline V gene, CDR1 is SNHLY and CDR2 is FYNNEI. CDR3 in amino acids: CASRGEGDEQFF. CDR3 DNA sequence: TGTGCCAGCCGGGGGGAAGGGGATGAGCAGTTCTTC.

The chain combines TRBV5-1 with TRBJ2-7, with TRBD1 matching 9 bases. Trimming cost V 0 bases and J 6 bases; bases outside gene matches: 7. Germline V gene sequence: CDR1 SGHRS, CDR2 YFSETQ. The CDR3 totals 15 residues. The chain's CDR3 is CASSLAGTGISEQYF. The CDR3 DNA sequence: TGCGCCAGCAGCTTGGCGGGGACAGGGATTTCCGAGCAGTACTTC.

V usage is TRBV6-1 and J usage is TRBJ2-5; 7 bases line up with TRBD1. This CDR3 has 14 residues. Trimming at V came to 5 bases and at J to 10 bases, leaving 13 bases not matched to a gene. Germline loops: CDR1 MNHNS, CDR2 SASEGT. CDR3 sequence reads: CASSSQGPTWIQYF. CDR3 nucleotide sequence: TGTGCCAGCAGTTCACAGGGGCCTACCTGGATCCAGTACTTC.

The J gene is TRBJ2-3, the V gene TRBV4-3; 9 bases agree with TRBD1. With V trimmed by 0 bases and J by 2 bases, 6 bases remained unmatched. The germline V gene encodes CDR1 LGHNA and CDR2 YSLEER. The CDR3 consists of 17 residues. CDR3 DNA: TGCGCCAGCAGCCAAGACGGGACAGGGAAATACACAGATACGCAGTATTTT. This translates into CASSQDGTGKYTDTQYF.

The chain has TRBV7-3 and TRBJ2-3; tentative D call: TRBD2 (5 bases). Germline CDR1 SGHTA, CDR2 FQGTGA. Between the trimmed V and J ends, which lost 5 bases and 4 bases, there was a span of 16 bases. This CDR3 spans 15 amino acids. CDR3 sequence (DNA): TGTGCCAGCAGCCTAGACTACAGTAACCCAGATACGCAGTATTTT. Amino acid sequence: CASSLDYSNPDTQYF. Using reference TRBV7-3 and TRBJ2-3 for the parts outside the CDR3, the full variable domain is GAGVSQTPSNKVTEKGKYVELRCDPISGHTALYWYRQSLGQGPEFLIYFQGTGAADDSGLPNDRFFAVRPEGSVSTLKIQRTERGDSAVYLCASSLDYSNPDTQYFGPGTRLTVL.

Worth noting for this clone: One end of the junction does not line up with germline, which may come from a read error. This rearrangement joins TRBV4-3 to TRBJ1-1; D uncertain. This CDR3 contains 15 residues. The germline gives CDR1 LGHNA, CDR2 YSLEER. This chain's CDR3 is CASSQGPGGYTAAFF. CDR3 DNA: TGCGCCAGCAGCCAAGGCCCCGGAGGGTACACTGCAGCTTTCTTT.

The chain uses TRBV7-9 and TRBJ1-4, with 8 positions matching TRBD1. The germline CDR1 and CDR2 sequences are SEHNR and FQNEAQ (reference sequence). The CDR3 is 14 amino acids. Trimming cost V 5 bases and J 8 bases; bases outside gene matches: 7. This CDR3 is CASSPGQGREKLFF. CDR3 coding DNA: TGTGCCAGCAGCCCCGGACAGGGTAGGGAAAAACTGTTTTTT.

J is TRBJ1-5 and V is TRBV18; 7 nucleotides align to TRBD1. With V trimmed by 6 bases and J by 1 base, 15 bases remained unmatched. CDR1 and CDR2 (germline): KGHSH, LQKENI. This CDR3 has 18 residues. CDR3 region: CASSSRRTGPGSNQPQHF. As DNA, the CDR3 is TGTGCCAGCTCTTCGCGGAGGACAGGCCCAGGGAGCAATCAGCCCCAGCATTTT.

The gene calls are TRBV5-4 and TRBJ2-1; tentatively, D is TRBD1 (6 bases). In germline, CDR1 is SGHNT, CDR2 YYREEE (reference sequence). CDR3 size: 11 residues. Deletions cut 6 bases from V and 7 bases from J, with 8 bases between. The chain's CDR3 is CASTQGNEQFF. The CDR3 DNA follows: TGTGCCAGCACCCAGGGGAATGAGCAGTTCTTC. Based on the CDR3 plus reference TRBV5-4 and TRBJ2-1, the full variable domain is ETGVTQSPTHLIKTRGQQVTLRCSSQSGHNTVSWYQQALGQGPQFIFQYYREEENGRGNFPPRFSGLQFPNYSSELNVNALELDDSALYLCASTQGNEQFFGPGTRLTVL.